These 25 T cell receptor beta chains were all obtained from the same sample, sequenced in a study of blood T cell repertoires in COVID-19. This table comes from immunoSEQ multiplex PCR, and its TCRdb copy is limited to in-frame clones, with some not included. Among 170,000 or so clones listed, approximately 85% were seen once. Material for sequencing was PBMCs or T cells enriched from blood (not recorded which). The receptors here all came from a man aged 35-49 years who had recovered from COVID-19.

This chain's CDR3 is CASSRAAYSNQPQHF. The CDR3 DNA follows: TGTGCCAGCAGTCGAGCGGCGTATAGCAATCAGCCCCAGCATTTT. This sequence joins TRBV6-5 and TRBJ1-5; D is ambiguous. The CDR3 consists of 15 residues. Germline V gene data show CDR1 as MNHEY and CDR2 as SVGAGI. With 5 bases removed from V and 0 bases from J, the gap between germline ends came to 11 bases.

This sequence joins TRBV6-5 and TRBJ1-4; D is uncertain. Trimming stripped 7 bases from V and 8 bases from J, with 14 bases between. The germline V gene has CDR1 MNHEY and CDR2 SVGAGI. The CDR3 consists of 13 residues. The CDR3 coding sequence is TGTGCCAGCACCTTGGAGGTACGAGAAAAACTGTTTTTT. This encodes CASTLEVREKLFF.

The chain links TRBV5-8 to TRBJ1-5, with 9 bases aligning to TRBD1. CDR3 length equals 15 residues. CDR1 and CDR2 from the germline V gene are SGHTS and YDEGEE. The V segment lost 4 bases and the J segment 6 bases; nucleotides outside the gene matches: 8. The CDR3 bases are TGTGCCAGCAGCCGGGGGACAGGGCCCCCTCAGCCCCAGCATTTT. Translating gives CASSRGTGPPQPQHF.

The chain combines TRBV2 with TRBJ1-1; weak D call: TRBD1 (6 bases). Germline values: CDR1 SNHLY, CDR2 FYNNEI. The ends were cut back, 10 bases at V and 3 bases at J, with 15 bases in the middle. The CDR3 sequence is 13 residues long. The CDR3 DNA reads TGTGCCACCACGTCACAGGGAGACACTGAAGCTTTCTTT. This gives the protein CATTSQGDTEAFF.

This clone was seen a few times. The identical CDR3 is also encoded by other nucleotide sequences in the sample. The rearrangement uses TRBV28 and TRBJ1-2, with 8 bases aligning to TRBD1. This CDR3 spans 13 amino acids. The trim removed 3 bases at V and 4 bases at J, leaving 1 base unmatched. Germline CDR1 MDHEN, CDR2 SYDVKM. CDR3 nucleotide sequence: TGTGCCAGCAGTTTGGACAGGGCCTATGGCTACACCTTC. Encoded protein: CASSLDRAYGYTF.

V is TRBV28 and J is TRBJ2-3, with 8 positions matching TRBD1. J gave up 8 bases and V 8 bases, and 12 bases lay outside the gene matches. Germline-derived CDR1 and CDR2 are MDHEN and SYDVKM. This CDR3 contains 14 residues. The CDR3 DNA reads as TGTGCCAGCTGGACAGGGAAAAGCCCTGGTACGCAGTATTTT. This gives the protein CASWTGKSPGTQYF.

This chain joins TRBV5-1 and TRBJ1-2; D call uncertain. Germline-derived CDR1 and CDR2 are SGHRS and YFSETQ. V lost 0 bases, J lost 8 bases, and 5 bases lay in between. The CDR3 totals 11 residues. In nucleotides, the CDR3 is TGCGCCAGCAGCTTGGAGAGCGGCTACACCTTC. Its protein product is CASSLESGYTF.

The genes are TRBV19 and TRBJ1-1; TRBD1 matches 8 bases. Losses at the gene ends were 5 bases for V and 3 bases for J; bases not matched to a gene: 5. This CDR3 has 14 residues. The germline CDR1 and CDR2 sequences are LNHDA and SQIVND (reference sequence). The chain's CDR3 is CASSVDRAYTEAFF. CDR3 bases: TGTGCCAGTAGTGTGGACAGGGCCTACACTGAAGCTTTCTTT.

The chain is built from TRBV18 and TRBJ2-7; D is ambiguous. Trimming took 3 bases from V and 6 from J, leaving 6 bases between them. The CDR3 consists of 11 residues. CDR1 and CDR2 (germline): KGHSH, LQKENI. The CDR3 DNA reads TGTGCCAGCTCACCTGCTAGCGAGCAGTACTTC. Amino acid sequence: CASSPASEQYF.

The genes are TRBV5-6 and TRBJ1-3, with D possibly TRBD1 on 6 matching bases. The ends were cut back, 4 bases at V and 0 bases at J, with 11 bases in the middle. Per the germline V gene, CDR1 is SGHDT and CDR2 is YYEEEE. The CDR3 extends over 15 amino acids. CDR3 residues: CASSLMTGSGNTIYF. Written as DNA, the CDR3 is TGTGCCAGCAGCCTCATGACAGGCTCTGGAAACACCATATATTTT.

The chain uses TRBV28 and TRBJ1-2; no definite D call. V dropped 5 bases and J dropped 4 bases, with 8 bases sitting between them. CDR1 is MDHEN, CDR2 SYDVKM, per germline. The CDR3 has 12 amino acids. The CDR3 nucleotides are TGTGCCAGCAGTCCCATTCCCTATGGCTACACCTTC. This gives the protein CASSPIPYGYTF.

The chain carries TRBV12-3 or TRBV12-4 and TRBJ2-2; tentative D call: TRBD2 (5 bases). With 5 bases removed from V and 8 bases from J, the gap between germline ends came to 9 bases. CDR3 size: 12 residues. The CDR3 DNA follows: TGTGCCAGCAGTCCCCGGAGGGGGGAGCTGTTTTTT. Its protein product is CASSPRRGELFF.

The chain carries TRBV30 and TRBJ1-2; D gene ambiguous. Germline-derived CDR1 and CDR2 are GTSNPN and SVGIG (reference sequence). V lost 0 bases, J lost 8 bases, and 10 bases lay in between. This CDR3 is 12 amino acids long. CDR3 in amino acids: CAWSVRVDGYTF. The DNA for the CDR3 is TGTGCCTGGAGTGTGAGGGTAGACGGCTACACCTTC.

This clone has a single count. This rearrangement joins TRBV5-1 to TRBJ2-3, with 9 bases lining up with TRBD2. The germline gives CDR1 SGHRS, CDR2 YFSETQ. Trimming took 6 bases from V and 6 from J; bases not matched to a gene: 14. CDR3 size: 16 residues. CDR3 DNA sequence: TGCGCCAGCACCGCCGGAGCGGGGGGTTCTGAGGATACGCAGTATTTT. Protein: CASTAGAGGSEDTQYF.

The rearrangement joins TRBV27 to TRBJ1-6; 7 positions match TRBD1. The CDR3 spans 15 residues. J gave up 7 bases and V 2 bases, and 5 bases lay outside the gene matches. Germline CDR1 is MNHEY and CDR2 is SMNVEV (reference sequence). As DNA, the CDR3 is TGTGCCAGCAGTTTAGGACAGGCGGTAAATTCACCCCTCCACTTT. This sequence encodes CASSLGQAVNSPLHF.

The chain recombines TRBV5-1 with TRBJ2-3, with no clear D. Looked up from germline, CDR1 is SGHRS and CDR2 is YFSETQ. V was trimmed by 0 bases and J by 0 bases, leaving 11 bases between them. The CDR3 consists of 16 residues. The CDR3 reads CASSLGAIGSTDTQYF. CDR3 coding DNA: TGCGCCAGCAGCTTGGGAGCCATCGGGAGCACAGATACGCAGTATTTT.

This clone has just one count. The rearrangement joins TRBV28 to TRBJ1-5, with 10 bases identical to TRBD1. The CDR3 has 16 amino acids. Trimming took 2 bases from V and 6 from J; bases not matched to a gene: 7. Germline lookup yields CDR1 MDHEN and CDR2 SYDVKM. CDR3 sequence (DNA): TGTGCCAGCAGTTTAGGGGGACAGGGGTCGGGTCAGCCCCAGCATTTT. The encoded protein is CASSLGGQGSGQPQHF.

The CDR3 sequence is CASGRTAQETQYF. CDR3 DNA: TGTGCCAGCGGCCGGACAGCACAAGAGACCCAGTACTTC. The chain is built from TRBV5-5 and TRBJ2-5; the D gene is possibly TRBD1 (6 bases). The CDR3 has 13 residues. The V and J ends lost 7 bases and 2 bases respectively, with 12 bases between them. The germline V gene has CDR1 SGHKS and CDR2 YYEKEE (reference sequence). Complete variable domain (other parts from reference TRBV5-5 and TRBJ2-5): DAGVTQSPTHLIKTRGQQVTLRCSPISGHKSVSWYQQVLGQGPQFIFQYYEKEERGRGNFPDRFSARQFPNYSSELNVNALLLGDSALYLCASGRTAQETQYFGPGTRLLVL.

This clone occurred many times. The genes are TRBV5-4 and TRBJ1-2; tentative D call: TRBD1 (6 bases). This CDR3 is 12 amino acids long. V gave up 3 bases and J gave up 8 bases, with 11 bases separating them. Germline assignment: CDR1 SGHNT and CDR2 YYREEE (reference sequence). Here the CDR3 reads CASSSTGSGYTF. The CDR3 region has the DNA TGTGCCAGCAGCTCCACAGGGTCCGGCTACACCTTC.

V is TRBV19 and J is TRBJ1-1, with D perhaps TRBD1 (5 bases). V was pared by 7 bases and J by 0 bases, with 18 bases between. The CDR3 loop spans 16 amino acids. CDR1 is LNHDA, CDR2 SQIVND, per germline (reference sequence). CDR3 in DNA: TGTGCCAGTATATCCCTGGGACGGGGGATGAACACTGAAGCTTTCTTT. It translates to CASISLGRGMNTEAFF.

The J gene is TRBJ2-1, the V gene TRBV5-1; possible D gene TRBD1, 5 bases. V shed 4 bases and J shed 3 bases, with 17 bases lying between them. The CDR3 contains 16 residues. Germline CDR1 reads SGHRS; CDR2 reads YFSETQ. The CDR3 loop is CASSPRSDRVYNEQFF. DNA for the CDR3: TGCGCCAGCAGCCCGAGGTCAGACAGAGTCTACAATGAGCAGTTCTTC.

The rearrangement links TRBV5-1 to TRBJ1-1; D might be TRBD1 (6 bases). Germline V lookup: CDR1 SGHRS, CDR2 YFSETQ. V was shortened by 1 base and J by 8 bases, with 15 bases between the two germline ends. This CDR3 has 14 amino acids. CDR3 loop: CASSLPDEGTEAFF. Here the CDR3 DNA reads TGCGCCAGCAGCTTGCCCGACGAGGGGACAGAAGCTTTCTTT.

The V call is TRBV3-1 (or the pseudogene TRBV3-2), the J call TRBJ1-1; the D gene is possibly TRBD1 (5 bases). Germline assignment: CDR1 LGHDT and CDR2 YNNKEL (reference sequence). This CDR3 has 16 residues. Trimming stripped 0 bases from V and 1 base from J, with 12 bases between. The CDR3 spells CASSQEQTGRNTEAFF. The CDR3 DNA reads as TGTGCCAGCAGCCAAGAACAAACAGGCCGGAACACTGAAGCTTTCTTT.

The DNA of the CDR3 is TGTGCCAGTCATGGGCGTTCCCCCACCTCCTATAATTCACCCCTCCACTTT. Amino acids: CASHGRSPTSYNSPLHF. The rearrangement links TRBV28 to TRBJ1-6; D is uncertain. Germline CDR1 is MDHEN and CDR2 is SYDVKM. The CDR3 is made up of 17 amino acids. Trimming left V 9 bases short and J 0 bases short, with 18 bases between. The whole variable domain, filled in from reference TRBV28 and TRBJ1-6, reads DVKVTQSSRYLVKRTGEKVFLECVQDMDHENMFWYRQDPGLGLRLIYFSYDVKMKEKGDIPEGYSVSREKKERFSLILESASTNQTSMYLCASHGRSPTSYNSPLHFGNGTRLTVT.

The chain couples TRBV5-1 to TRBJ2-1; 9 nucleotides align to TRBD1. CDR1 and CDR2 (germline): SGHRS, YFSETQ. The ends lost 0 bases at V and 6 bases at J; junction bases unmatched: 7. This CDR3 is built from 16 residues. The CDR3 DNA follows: TGCGCCAGCAGCTTGGCGGACAGGGGTGTCGGCAATGAGCAGTTCTTC. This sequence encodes CASSLADRGVGNEQFF.